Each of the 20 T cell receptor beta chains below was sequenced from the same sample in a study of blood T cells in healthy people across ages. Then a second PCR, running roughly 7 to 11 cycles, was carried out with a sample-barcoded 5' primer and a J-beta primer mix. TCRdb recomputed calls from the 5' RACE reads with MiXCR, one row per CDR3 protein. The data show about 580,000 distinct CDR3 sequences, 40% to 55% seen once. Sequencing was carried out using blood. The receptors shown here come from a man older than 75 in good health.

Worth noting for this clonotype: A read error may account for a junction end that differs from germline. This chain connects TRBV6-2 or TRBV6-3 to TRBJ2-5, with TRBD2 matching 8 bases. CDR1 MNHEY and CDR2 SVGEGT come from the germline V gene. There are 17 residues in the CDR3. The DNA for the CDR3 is TGTGCCAGCAGTGGCGGGGGGCTCGCCTCGTACCAAGAGGCCCAGTACTTC. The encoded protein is CASSGGGLASYQEAQYF.

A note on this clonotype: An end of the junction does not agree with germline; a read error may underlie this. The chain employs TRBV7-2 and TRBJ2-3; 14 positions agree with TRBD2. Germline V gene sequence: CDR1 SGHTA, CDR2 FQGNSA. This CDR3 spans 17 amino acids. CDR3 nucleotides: TGTGCCAGCAGCTTGGCCGGGACTAGCGGGGGAAGAGATACGCGGTATTTT. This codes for CASSLAGTSGGRDTRYF.

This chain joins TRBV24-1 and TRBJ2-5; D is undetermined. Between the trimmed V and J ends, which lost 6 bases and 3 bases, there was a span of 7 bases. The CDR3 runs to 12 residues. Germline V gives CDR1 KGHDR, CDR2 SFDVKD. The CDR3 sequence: CATSHGEETQYF. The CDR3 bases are TGTGCCACCAGTCACGGAGAAGAGACCCAGTACTTC.

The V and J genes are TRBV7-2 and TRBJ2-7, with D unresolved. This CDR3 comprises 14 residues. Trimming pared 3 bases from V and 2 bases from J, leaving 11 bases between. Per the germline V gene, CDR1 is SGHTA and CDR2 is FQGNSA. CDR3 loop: CASSLALPPYEQYF. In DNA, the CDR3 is TGTGCCAGCAGCTTGGCCCTACCGCCCTACGAGCAGTACTTC.

The CDR3 protein is CAISAGPAQETQYF. CDR3 in DNA: TGTGCCATCAGTGCGGGACCTGCACAAGAGACCCAGTACTTC. J is TRBJ2-7 and V is TRBV10-3; D might be TRBD1 or TRBD2, each matching 5 bases. The end of the DNA aligns better with TRBJ2-5, so the J call may be wrong. The CDR3 extends over 14 amino acids. In germline, CDR1 is ENHRY, CDR2 SYGVKD.

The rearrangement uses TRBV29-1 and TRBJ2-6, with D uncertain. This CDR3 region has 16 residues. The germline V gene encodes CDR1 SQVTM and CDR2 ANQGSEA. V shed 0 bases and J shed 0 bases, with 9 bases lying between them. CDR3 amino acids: CSVEDPTSSGANVLTF. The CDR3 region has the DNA TGCAGCGTTGAAGATCCTACCAGCTCTGGGGCCAACGTCCTGACTTTC.

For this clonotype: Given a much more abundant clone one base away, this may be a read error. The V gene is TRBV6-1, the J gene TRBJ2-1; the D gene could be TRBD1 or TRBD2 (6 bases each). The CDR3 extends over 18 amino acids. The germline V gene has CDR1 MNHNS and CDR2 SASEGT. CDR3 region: CVSSSRKGGSSSYNEQFF. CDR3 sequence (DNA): TGTGTCAGCAGCTCTAGAAAGGGGGGCAGCAGCTCCTACAATGAGCAGTTCTTC.

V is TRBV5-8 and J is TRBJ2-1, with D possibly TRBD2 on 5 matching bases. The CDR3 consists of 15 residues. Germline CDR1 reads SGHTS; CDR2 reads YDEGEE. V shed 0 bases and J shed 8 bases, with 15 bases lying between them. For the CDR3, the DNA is TGTGCCAGCAGCTTGGCTAGCCCAGTCCGAGATGAGCAGTTCTTC. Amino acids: CASSLASPVRDEQFF.

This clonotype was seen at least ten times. CDR3 nucleotide sequence: TGTGCCAGCAGTCAGACAGGGTACGGCACTGAAGCTTTCTTT. This encodes CASSQTGYGTEAFF. The V call is TRBV6-6, the J call TRBJ1-1; 7 bases are a match to TRBD1. V dropped 5 bases and J dropped 4; count of bases not matched to a gene: 7. The CDR3 covers 14 residues. From germline, CDR1 is MNHNY and CDR2 SVGAGI (reference sequence).

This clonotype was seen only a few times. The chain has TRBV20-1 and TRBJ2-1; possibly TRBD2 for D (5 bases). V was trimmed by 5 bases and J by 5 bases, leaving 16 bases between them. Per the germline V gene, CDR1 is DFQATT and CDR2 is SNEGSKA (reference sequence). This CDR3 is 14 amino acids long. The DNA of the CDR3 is TGCAGTGCTGGCCGGGATTACTATCACAATGAGCAGTTCTTC. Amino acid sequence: CSAGRDYYHNEQFF.

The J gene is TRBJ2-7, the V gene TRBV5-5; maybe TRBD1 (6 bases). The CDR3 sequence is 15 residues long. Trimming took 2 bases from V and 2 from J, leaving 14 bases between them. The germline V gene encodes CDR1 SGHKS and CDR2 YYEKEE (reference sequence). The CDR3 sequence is CASSFRDTTTYEQYF. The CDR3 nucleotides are TGTGCCAGCAGCTTTCGGGACACAACAACCTACGAGCAGTACTTC.

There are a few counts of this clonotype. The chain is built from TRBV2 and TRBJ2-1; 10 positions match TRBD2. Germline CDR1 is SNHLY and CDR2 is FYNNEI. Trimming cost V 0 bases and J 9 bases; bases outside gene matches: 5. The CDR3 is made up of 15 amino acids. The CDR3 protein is CASSEATSGKVEQFF. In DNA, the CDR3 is TGTGCCAGCAGTGAAGCAACTAGCGGGAAGGTTGAGCAGTTCTTC.

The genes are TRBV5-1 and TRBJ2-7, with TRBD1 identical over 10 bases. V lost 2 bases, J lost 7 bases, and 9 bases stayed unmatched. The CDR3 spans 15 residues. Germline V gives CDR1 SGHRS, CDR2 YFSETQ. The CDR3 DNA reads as TGCGCCAGCAGCTTAGGGACAGGGGCGATAAGGGAGCAGTACTTC. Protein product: CASSLGTGAIREQYF.

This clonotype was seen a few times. In DNA form, the CDR3 reads TGTGCCAGCAGTTTCGGGCGAGCGGACTATGGCTACACCTTC. It yields the protein CASSFGRADYGYTF. The chain links TRBV28 to TRBJ1-2; D unresolved. The CDR3 consists of 14 residues. CDR1 and CDR2 (germline): MDHEN, SYDVKM. Trimming removed 3 bases at V and 3 bases at J, with 11 bases between.

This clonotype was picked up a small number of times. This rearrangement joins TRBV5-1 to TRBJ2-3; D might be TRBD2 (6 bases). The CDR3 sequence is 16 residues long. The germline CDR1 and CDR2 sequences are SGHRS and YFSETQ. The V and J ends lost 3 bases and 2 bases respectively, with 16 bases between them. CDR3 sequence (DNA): TGCGCCAGCAGCTATAGGGACTCCACGAACACAGATACGCAGTATTTT. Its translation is CASSYRDSTNTDTQYF. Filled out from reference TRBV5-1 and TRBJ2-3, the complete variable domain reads KAGVTQTPRYLIKTRGQQVTLSCSPISGHRSVSWYQQTPGQGLQFLFEYFSETQRNKGNFPGRFSGRQFSNSRSEMNVSTLELGDSALYLCASSYRDSTNTDTQYFGPGTRLTVL.

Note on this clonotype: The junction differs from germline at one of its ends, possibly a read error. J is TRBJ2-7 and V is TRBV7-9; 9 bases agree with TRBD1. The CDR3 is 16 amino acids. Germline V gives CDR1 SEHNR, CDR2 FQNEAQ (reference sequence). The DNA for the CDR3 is TGTGCCAGCAGCTTAGCGCTTTACAGGGGGCCCTACGGGCAGTACTTC. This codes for CASSLALYRGPYGQYF. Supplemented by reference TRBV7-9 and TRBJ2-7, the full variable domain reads DTGVSQNPRHKITKRGQNVTFRCDPISEHNRLYWYRQTLGQGPEFLTYFQNEAQLEKSRLLSDRFSAERPKGSFSTLEIQRTEQGDSAMYLCASSLALYRGPYGQYFGPGTRLTVT.

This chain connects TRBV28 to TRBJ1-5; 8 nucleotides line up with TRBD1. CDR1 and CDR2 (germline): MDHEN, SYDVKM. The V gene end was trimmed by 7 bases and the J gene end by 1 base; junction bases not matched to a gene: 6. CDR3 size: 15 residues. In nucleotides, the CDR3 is TGTGCCAGCACTCGGACAGGGAACAGCAATCAGCCCCAGCATTTT. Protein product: CASTRTGNSNQPQHF.

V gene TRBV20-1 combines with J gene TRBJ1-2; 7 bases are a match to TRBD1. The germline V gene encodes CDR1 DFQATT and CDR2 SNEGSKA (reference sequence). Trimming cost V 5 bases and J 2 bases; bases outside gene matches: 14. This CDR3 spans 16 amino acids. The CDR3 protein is CSAPLLGTEGNYGYTF. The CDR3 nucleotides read TGCAGTGCTCCCCTGCTTGGGACAGAGGGGAACTATGGCTACACCTTC.

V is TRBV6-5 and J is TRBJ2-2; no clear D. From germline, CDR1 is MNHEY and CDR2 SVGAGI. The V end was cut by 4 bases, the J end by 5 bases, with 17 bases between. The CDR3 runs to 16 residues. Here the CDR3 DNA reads TGTGCCAGCAGTTCGCTGTCGAACGTTGGGACCGGGGAGCTGTTTTTT. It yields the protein CASSSLSNVGTGELFF.

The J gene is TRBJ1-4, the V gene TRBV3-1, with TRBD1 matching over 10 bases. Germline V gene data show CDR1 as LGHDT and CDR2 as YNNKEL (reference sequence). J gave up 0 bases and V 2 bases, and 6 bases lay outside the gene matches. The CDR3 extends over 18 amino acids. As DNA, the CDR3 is TGTGCCAGCAGCCAATGGACAGGGGGATTTGCAACTAATGAAAAACTGTTTTTT. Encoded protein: CASSQWTGGFATNEKLFF.